These 32 T cell receptor beta chains were all obtained from the same sample, sequenced in a study of blood T cells in healthy people across ages. Alongside a J-beta primer mix, a sample-barcoded 5' primer served in a second PCR lasting 7 to 11 cycles. From the 5' RACE reads, TCRdb called clonotypes with MiXCR, one entry per CDR3 protein. Of 500,000 to 700,000 distinct CDR3 sequences listed, under 30% are singletons. Source material: blood. All receptors come from a woman of 80 years or more in good health.

The rearrangement joins TRBV15 to TRBJ2-3; perhaps TRBD2 as D (6 bases). Germline CDR1 and CDR2: LNHNV and YYDKDF (reference sequence). The V and J ends lost 3 bases and 4 bases respectively, with 11 bases between them. The CDR3 consists of 14 residues. DNA of the CDR3: TGTGCCACCAGCAGCGGAGGGGCGGCAGATACGCAGTATTTT. Amino acid sequence: CATSSGGAADTQYF. Full variable domain (rest looked up from reference TRBV15 and TRBJ2-3): DAMVIQNPRYQVTQFGKPVTLSCSQTLNHNVMYWYQQKSSQAPKLLFHYYDKDFNNEADTPDNFQSRRPNTSFCFLDIRSPGLGDTAMYLCATSSGGAADTQYFGPGTRLTVL.

About this clonotype: With a much larger clone just one base away, this may be a read error. In nucleotides, the CDR3 is TGTGCCAGCAGCTTAGACCCCGGACGGAGACTAGCGGACTCCTACAATGAGCAGTACTTC. Its protein product is CASSLDPGRRLADSYNEQYF. The V call is TRBV7-2, the J call TRBJ2-1, with TRBD2 matching 9 bases. The J call may be faulty, since TRBJ2-7 better matches the DNA end. Germline CDR1 and CDR2: SGHTA and FQGNSA. The CDR3 is 20 residues long.

This clonotype has more than one count but fewer than ten. The chain uses TRBV2 and TRBJ1-2, with D hard to call. In germline, CDR1 is SNHLY, CDR2 FYNNEI. CDR3 length: 13 amino acids. With 2 bases removed from V and 2 bases from J, the gap between germline ends came to 6 bases. CDR3 sequence: CASSENVNYGYTF. The CDR3 DNA is TGTGCCAGCAGTGAAAACGTAAACTATGGCTACACCTTC.

The V call is TRBV24-1, the J call TRBJ2-2; no definite D call. The CDR3 consists of 12 residues. Trimming removed 5 bases at V and 4 bases at J, with 4 bases between. The germline V gene encodes CDR1 KGHDR and CDR2 SFDVKD. The CDR3 bases are TGTGCCACCAGTGGGGCCACCGGGGAGCTGTTTTTT. It translates to CATSGATGELFF.

As concerns this clonotype: A much larger clone differs by one base, so this may be a read error. The genes are TRBV20-1 and TRBJ2-1; D is undetermined. The end of the DNA aligns better with TRBJ2-7, so the J call may be wrong. Germline V gene data show CDR1 as DFQATT and CDR2 as SNEGSKA (reference sequence). The length of the CDR3 is 14 residues. CDR3 sequence (DNA): TGCAGTGTCGTGGACCGGGTCACCTACAATGAGCAGTACTTC. Protein sequence: CSVVDRVTYNEQYF.

The table lists this clonotype with many counts. The chain uses TRBV5-1 and TRBJ2-4; unclear D gene. Deletions cut 1 base from V and 5 bases from J, with 13 bases between. CDR3 length equals 15 residues. The germline V gene has CDR1 SGHRS and CDR2 YFSETQ. CDR3 region: CASSLWGDNQNIQYF. As DNA, the CDR3 is TGCGCCAGCAGCTTGTGGGGTGACAACCAAAACATTCAGTACTTC.

This clonotype occurred many times. The V and J genes are TRBV29-1 and TRBJ2-7, with D tentatively TRBD1 (6 bases). The CDR3 length is 11 residues. Germline V gene lookup returns CDR1 SQVTM and CDR2 ANQGSEA. The CDR3 nucleotides read TGCAGTGGGGACACTGGGTCCGAGCAGTACTTC. It codes for CSGDTGSEQYF.

The J gene is TRBJ2-7, the V gene TRBV5-1; D may be TRBD2 (5 bases). This CDR3 contains 17 residues. Germline CDR1 is SGHRS and CDR2 is YFSETQ. Trimming stripped 0 bases from V and 0 bases from J, with 16 bases between. The CDR3 protein is CASSLAKWERISYEQYF. CDR3 sequence (DNA): TGCGCCAGCAGCTTGGCCAAATGGGAGCGGATCTCCTACGAGCAGTACTTC.

This chain links TRBV28 with TRBJ2-7, with D perhaps assigned TRBD1 or TRBD2 (5 bases each). Germline values: CDR1 MDHEN, CDR2 SYDVKM. The ends were cut back, 6 bases at V and 4 bases at J, with 19 bases in the middle. There are 15 residues in the CDR3. CDR3 loop: CASSWGIPIGYEQYF. In DNA, the CDR3 is TGTGCCAGCAGCTGGGGGATTCCAATAGGGTACGAGCAGTACTTC.

This clonotype appeared many times. This chain links TRBV4-3 with TRBJ2-5, with a possible D match to TRBD1 (6 bases). V lost 0 bases, J lost 4 bases, and 12 bases lay in between. The CDR3 is 15 residues long. The germline V gene has CDR1 LGHNA and CDR2 YSLEER. This chain's CDR3 is CASSQDLARGETQYF. The CDR3 DNA follows: TGCGCCAGCAGCCAAGATTTGGCCAGGGGAGAGACCCAGTACTTC.

This clonotype was recorded many times. The chain carries TRBV5-1 and TRBJ2-1; D remains ambiguous. CDR1 is SGHRS, CDR2 YFSETQ, per germline. V was shortened by 0 bases and J by 0 bases, with 7 bases between the two germline ends. This CDR3 is built from 15 residues. CDR3 protein: CASSLGRVSYNEQFF. CDR3 in DNA: TGCGCCAGCAGCTTGGGTCGGGTCTCCTACAATGAGCAGTTCTTC.

This clonotype was detected only a few times. The CDR3 nucleotides are TGTGCCAGCAGTTATTCGCATAGCAATCAGCCCCAGCATTTT. It encodes CASSYSHSNQPQHF. This sequence joins TRBV6-2 or TRBV6-3 and TRBJ1-5; no reliable D call. The CDR3 has 14 residues. Germline V lookup: CDR1 MNHEY, CDR2 SVGEGT. V shed 3 bases and J shed 0 bases, with 6 bases lying between them.

This clonotype was observed at least ten times. The chain combines TRBV20-1 with TRBJ2-5; no definite D call. With 6 bases removed from V and 4 bases from J, the gap between germline ends came to 15 bases. The CDR3 has 13 amino acids. CDR1 DFQATT and CDR2 SNEGSKA come from the germline V gene (reference sequence). DNA of the CDR3: TGCAGTGCCCCCCCCTCCACTGGAGAGACCCAGTACTTC. The encoded protein is CSAPPSTGETQYF.

The rearrangement links TRBV20-1 to TRBJ1-2; 7 nucleotides align to TRBD1. The V gene end was trimmed by 2 bases and the J gene end by 6 bases; junction bases not matched to a gene: 18. The CDR3 is made up of 17 amino acids. Germline V gives CDR1 DFQATT, CDR2 SNEGSKA (reference sequence). The CDR3 sequence: CSARPRIPGQLKDGYTF. The CDR3 coding sequence is TGCAGTGCTAGACCACGCATCCCGGGACAGCTTAAGGATGGCTACACCTTC.

This clonotype was observed at least ten times. The rearrangement links TRBV14 to TRBJ2-3; a possible D gene is TRBD1 (5 bases). Germline V gene data show CDR1 as SGHDN and CDR2 as FVKESK. Trimming shortened V by 6 bases and J by 0 bases, and 13 bases separated the two germline ends. The CDR3 runs to 15 residues. Here the CDR3 DNA reads TGTGCCAGCAGGAGTCAGGGTGCTAGCACAGATACGCAGTATTTT. Its translation: CASRSQGASTDTQYF.

This clonotype was seen a single time. The chain links TRBV7-2 to TRBJ2-7; TRBD2 matches 13 bases. From germline, CDR1 is SGHTA and CDR2 FQGNSA. The CDR3 is made up of 17 amino acids. V dropped 5 bases and J dropped 0; count of bases not matched to a gene: 7. CDR3 region: CASSPGTSGVSSYEQYF. As DNA, the CDR3 is TGTGCCAGCAGCCCCGGGACTAGCGGGGTGAGCTCCTACGAGCAGTACTTC.

The genes are TRBV25-1 and TRBJ2-1; 15 nucleotides align to TRBD2. With V trimmed by 8 bases and J by 7 bases, 6 bases remained unmatched. CDR3 length: 15 residues. Germline CDR1 is MGHDK and CDR2 is SYGVNS. CDR3 nucleotides: TGTGCCAGCGCCGGGACTAGCGGGAGGAGGAATGAGCAGTTCTTC. Amino acids: CASAGTSGRRNEQFF.

The CDR3 coding sequence is TGCAGCGCCTTAGCGGACGCCACAGATACGCAGTATTTT. Its translation: CSALADATDTQYF. The chain links TRBV20-1 to TRBJ2-3, with D perhaps matching TRBD2 (6 bases). This CDR3 comprises 13 residues. Germline CDR1 DFQATT, CDR2 SNEGSKA (reference sequence).

This clonotype appeared many times. J is TRBJ2-1 and V is TRBV9; TRBD2 matches at 9 bases. V lost 4 bases, J lost 2 bases, and 10 bases stayed unmatched. CDR1 is SGDLS and CDR2 is YYNGEE in the germline V gene. The CDR3 extends over 17 amino acids. The CDR3 bases are TGTGCCAGCAGCCCGGGCGAGCGGGGGGCCGCCTACAATGAGCAGTTCTTC. Translating it yields CASSPGERGAAYNEQFF.

This clonotype was seen a few times. The chain has TRBV28 and TRBJ1-5; D is unclear. Trimming left V 7 bases short and J 6 bases short, with 10 bases between. Germline-derived CDR1 and CDR2 are MDHEN and SYDVKM. The CDR3 has 12 amino acids. CDR3 amino acids: CASTTVRQPQHF. CDR3 sequence (DNA): TGTGCCAGCACCACAGTTCGTCAGCCCCAGCATTTT. The variable domain in full, completed from reference TRBV28 and TRBJ1-5, reads DVKVTQSSRYLVKRTGEKVFLECVQDMDHENMFWYRQDPGLGLRLIYFSYDVKMKEKGDIPEGYSVSREKKERFSLILESASTNQTSMYLCASTTVRQPQHFGDGTRLSIL.

This clonotype was seen ten or more times. The J gene is TRBJ2-6, the V gene TRBV7-3, with D unclear. This CDR3 spans 15 amino acids. Germline assignment: CDR1 SGHTA and CDR2 FQGTGA. Between the trimmed V and J ends, which lost 5 bases and 1 base, there was a span of 9 bases. This CDR3 is CASSPWTSGANVLTF. CDR3 nucleotide sequence: TGTGCCAGCAGCCCCTGGACGTCTGGGGCCAACGTCCTGACTTTC.

The chain links TRBV7-2 to TRBJ2-5, with 9 bases matching TRBD2. V lost 5 bases to trimming and J lost 11 bases; unmatched junction nucleotides: 12. This CDR3 contains 14 residues. The germline gives CDR1 SGHTA, CDR2 FQGNSA. DNA of the CDR3: TGTGCCAGCAGCCAAAGCGGGGGGCCGAATGAGCAGTACTTC. Translating gives CASSQSGGPNEQYF.

This clonotype was seen many times. This chain uses TRBV11-2 with TRBJ2-7, with 8 bases fitting TRBD2. Trimming at V came to 5 bases and at J to 9 bases, leaving 12 bases not matched to a gene. CDR3 length: 14 amino acids. Germline V CDR1 and CDR2: SGHAT, FQNNGV. Written as DNA, the CDR3 is TGTGCCAGCAGCCCCCTAACGGGGGGGCCGGGGCAGTACTTC. This codes for CASSPLTGGPGQYF.

As to this clonotype: Given a much more abundant clone one base away, this may be a read error. The chain recombines TRBV6-2 or TRBV6-3 with TRBJ2-7, with D possibly matching TRBD2 (5 bases). The V end was cut by 10 bases, the J end by 7 bases, with 20 bases between. The CDR3 has 13 amino acids. Germline loops: CDR1 MNHEY, CDR2 SVGEGT. The CDR3 spells CAIQWGEVNEQYF. For the CDR3, the DNA is TGTGCCATCCAGTGGGGAGAGGTCAATGAGCAGTACTTC.

This clonotype was seen a handful of times. The chain links TRBV7-2 to TRBJ2-2; 9 nucleotides line up with TRBD2. Germline values: CDR1 SGHTA, CDR2 FQGNSA. This CDR3 spans 16 amino acids. V lost 5 bases, J lost 5 bases, and 9 bases stayed unmatched. The CDR3 sequence is CASSPQAGGKTGELFF. Written as DNA, the CDR3 is TGTGCCAGCAGCCCACAAGCGGGGGGTAAAACCGGGGAGCTGTTTTTT.

Details on this clonotype: A much larger clone differs by one base, so this may be a read error. The chain combines TRBV28 with TRBJ2-7, with no clear D. The J call may not be correct, given that the DNA end is closer to TRBJ2-4. Looked up from germline, CDR1 is MDHEN and CDR2 is SYDVKM. This CDR3 has 16 amino acids. CDR3 DNA sequence: TGTGCCAGCAGGGCAGACGGAACCTTAGTCAAAAACATTCAGTACTTC. Translation gives CASRADGTLVKNIQYF.

The gene calls are TRBV30 and TRBJ2-7, with a tentative D call TRBD1 (7 bases). The germline V gene encodes CDR1 GTSNPN and CDR2 SVGIG (reference sequence). With 2 bases removed from V and 6 bases from J, the gap between germline ends came to 23 bases. This CDR3 has 16 amino acids. The CDR3 DNA sequence: TGTGCCTGGAGTCTCTCGTGGGCAAACCAGGGGGGCGAGCAGTACTTC. It encodes CAWSLSWANQGGEQYF.

The chain uses TRBV12-3 or TRBV12-4 and TRBJ1-4; D is perhaps TRBD1 (6 bases). Trimming removed 6 bases from V and 4 bases from J, with 15 bases in between. This CDR3 contains 15 residues. The DNA for the CDR3 is TGTGCCAGCAGCGATCTCACAGGGAATAATGAAAAACTGTTTTTT. Translated, it gives CASSDLTGNNEKLFF.

In the case of this clonotype: A read error may be the cause here, since a much bigger clone is one base away. The genes are TRBV20-1 and TRBJ2-1; D possibly corresponds to TRBD2 (6 bases). Germline V gene data show CDR1 as DFQATT and CDR2 as SNEGSKA (reference sequence). This CDR3 region has 15 residues. The ends were cut back, 5 bases at V and 13 bases at J, with 27 bases in the middle. CDR3 in DNA: TGCAGTGCTCCCCCAATGGGGGGACTCCAAGAGACCCAGTTCTTC. Translation gives CSAPPMGGLQETQFF.

There are many counts of this clonotype. The chain couples TRBV9 to TRBJ2-1; TRBD2 agrees at 10 bases. This CDR3 region has 16 residues. Germline-derived CDR1 and CDR2 are SGDLS and YYNGEE. Losses at the gene ends were 3 bases for V and 8 bases for J; bases not matched to a gene: 11. Written as DNA, the CDR3 is TGTGCCAGCAGCGCCTCCAAGCGGGGGGGCAACTATGAGCAGTTCTTC. This gives the protein CASSASKRGGNYEQFF.

This clonotype was detected only a few times. This chain uses TRBV3-1 with TRBJ2-3, with 13 bases lining up with TRBD2. The CDR3 contains 18 residues. V lost 0 bases, J lost 2 bases, and 5 bases stayed unmatched. CDR1 and CDR2 (germline): LGHDT, YNNKEL (reference sequence). CDR3 sequence: CASSQDRGTSGVTDTQYF. In DNA, the CDR3 is TGTGCCAGCAGCCAAGATCGAGGGACTAGCGGGGTCACAGATACGCAGTATTTT.

Of note for this clonotype: A much larger clone lies a single base off, so this may be a read error. The chain links TRBV3-1 to TRBJ2-5, with D perhaps matching TRBD2 (6 bases). The CDR3 spans 17 residues. Looked up from germline, CDR1 is LGHDT and CDR2 is YNNKEL (reference sequence). Trimming took 1 base from V and 4 from J, leaving 19 bases between them. CDR3 DNA sequence: TGTGCCAGCAGCCAAGGAAGAGGACGGAGGGAGGTAGAGACCCAGTACTTC. Translating gives CASSQGRGRREVETQYF.